This T cell receptor (beta chain) came from a study of memory CD4+ T cells and cytomegalovirus serostatus. V lost 6 bases and J 0 bases, leaving 9 bases between the germline ends. Germline V CDR1 and CDR2: SGHNT, YENEEA. The CDR3 sequence is 14 residues long. Findings of the study overall: Of 150 to 200 reported CMV TCRbeta sequences, under 70 were found in memory CD4+ repertoires.

Produced via immunoSEQ multiplex PCR; TCRdb's table is partial and in-frame only. The table shows roughly 28,000 clones, with over 70% occurring only once. Note on this clone: Its antigen is not known.

Single viable CD3+CD4+CD8-CD45RO+ cells were sorted as the memory CD4+ T cells. Sequencing was performed on memory CD4+ T cells from blood. The TCR originated in an adult in good health and CMV-seronegative. The chain employs TRBV11-3 and TRBJ2-1; the D call may be TRBD1 or TRBD2 (6 bases each). The CDR3 reads CASRQGGSYNEQFF. The CDR3 bases are TGTGCCAGCAGACAGGGAGGCTCCTACAATGAGCAGTTCTTC.